This TCR beta chain derives from a study of control samples from healthy donors and cancer patients. Data came from immunoSEQ multiplex PCR; TCRdb stores just in-frame clones and leaves some out. This table holds about 96,000 clones, about 92% found once. The V and J ends lost 3 bases and 6 bases, in that order; junction bases with no gene match: 3. Per germline, CDR1 SGHNT and CDR2 YENEEA. There are 13 residues in the CDR3. Material: blood. The sequence was collected from a man between 18 and 29 years old in good health. This chain uses TRBV11-3 with TRBJ2-3, with TRBD2 matching 7 bases. CDR3 DNA: TGTGCCAGCAGCTTTAGGGAGGGGGATACGCAGTATTTT. This translates into CASSFREGDTQYF.